These T cell receptor beta chains were read from a single sample in a study of T cells in Graves' hyperthyroidism and ophthalmopathy. TCRdb re-called the multiplex PCR reads through MiXCR, storing one row per CDR3 protein. The sample includes 250,000 to 300,000 distinct CDR3 sequences, roughly 14% seen only once; the top ten take roughly 13%. The sequenced sample was blood. These receptors were collected from a woman aged 40 to 50 with Graves' hyperthyroidism that later progressed to Graves' ophthalmopathy. Each CDR3 is given without its conserved first and last residue. The D gene is left open where the match is weak.

TRBV5-4	.	TRBJ1-1	ASSPGFQPEAF
TRBV3-1	TRBD1	TRBJ2-2	ASNPGGNTGELF
TRBV19	.	TRBJ2-3	ASSIGASRTDTQY
TRBV29-1	TRBD1	TRBJ2-1	SVVRGLLDNEQF
TRBV4-1	TRBD2	TRBJ2-3	ASSQVAGGATDTQY
TRBV19	.	TRBJ2-1	ASSEQGRGYNEQF
TRBV3-1	.	TRBJ2-7	ASSQGAYYEQY
TRBV9	TRBD2	TRBJ2-1	ATSRGGSGSNEQF
TRBV29-1	.	TRBJ1-1	SVEDGWTEAF
TRBV28	.	TRBJ2-3	ASSSGSTDTQY
TRBV11-2	TRBD2	TRBJ2-1	ASSWGLAGLREQF
TRBV11-2	.	TRBJ1-1	ASSSRPNTEAF
TRBV12-3/TRBV12-4	.	TRBJ1-1	ASSLRTVNTEAF
TRBV28	TRBD1	TRBJ1-1	ASSSPGTGGLAF
TRBV29-1	.	TRBJ2-7	SVVGSKNVPYEQY
TRBV20-1	TRBD2	TRBJ2-2	SARVWGLAGGRGTGELF
TRBV7-2	TRBD1	TRBJ2-6	ASSLTGVTGANVLT
TRBV7-9	.	TRBJ1-5	ASSLGAQPQH
TRBV20-1	TRBD2	TRBJ2-5	SARDVAGDGKETQY
TRBV27	.	TRBJ1-3	ASSLSGGRGGNTIY
TRBV24-1	.	TRBJ1-5	ATSGGQGNFNQPQH
TRBV2	.	TRBJ2-1	ASSLAWARTEQF
TRBV3-1	TRBD2	TRBJ2-1	ASSHFPSGTNEQF
TRBV20-1	.	TRBJ2-3	SAREGGTDTQY
TRBV11-2	.	TRBJ2-7	ASSFSVGEQY
TRBV29-1	TRBD1	TRBJ2-7	SVIQGVGGYEQY
TRBV2	TRBD1	TRBJ1-6	ASSDDRGLGSPLH
TRBV28	.	TRBJ1-6	ASSPGNRAYSPLH
TRBV27	.	TRBJ1-1	ASSPTLGIMNTEAF
TRBV28	TRBD2	TRBJ2-3	ASSFRAGSTDTQY
TRBV12-3/TRBV12-4	TRBD2	TRBJ2-2	ASREGTSGRVGELF
TRBV20-1	.	TRBJ2-2	SARKTGELF
TRBV15	.	TRBJ1-1	ATSRDRGLNTEAF
TRBV28	.	TRBJ2-5	ASRRQVKETQY
TRBV6-1	.	TRBJ2-1	ASSGPTASSYNEQF
TRBV14	TRBD1	TRBJ2-4	ASSQDPGGLQY
TRBV12-3/TRBV12-4	.	TRBJ2-2	ASTYRGGTGELF
TRBV10-3	.	TRBJ2-5	AISDGGAGETQY
TRBV20-1	.	TRBJ2-1	SARSAGLALYNEQF
TRBV12-3/TRBV12-4	.	TRBJ2-2	ASSFLSSGELF
TRBV7-2	.	TRBJ2-7	ASSLLQVYEQY
TRBV18	.	TRBJ2-2	ASSPRGTGELF
TRBV27	.	TRBJ1-6	ASSLTGTDSPLH
TRBV30	TRBD1	TRBJ2-3	AWGQGLREDTQY
TRBV20-1	.	TRBJ2-7	SARDHRSSYEQY
TRBV18	.	TRBJ2-7	ASSPRTPSSYEQY
TRBV5-1	.	TRBJ2-1	ASSSGLKLHEQF
TRBV2	.	TRBJ2-1	ASSGGRSSYNEQF
TRBV3-1	.	TRBJ2-5	ASSQGLWETQY
TRBV28	.	TRBJ1-2	ASAMSSTGNYGYT
TRBV2	TRBD2	TRBJ2-3	ASSVPLGLGVGDTQY
TRBV12-3/TRBV12-4	.	TRBJ1-1	ASSLFGMDTEAF
TRBV19	.	TRBJ2-1	ASSMSWNEQF
TRBV20-1	.	TRBJ2-2	SAEPLVRGVGELF
TRBV19	TRBD1	TRBJ2-1	ASTWGTGVEREQF